This T cell receptor beta chain was retrieved from a study of cytomegalovirus exposure and HLA in healthy donors. Study-wide findings and caveats: A missense DCLRE1C variant was associated with V- and J-gene trimming of TCR beta chains in a later analysis, and an independent cohort replicated the association. Testing in vitro showed three CMV-associated chains specific for CMV antigens. Sequencing likely caused a cluster of highly shared sequence variants.

Trimming left V 2 bases short and J 1 base short, with 5 bases between. CDR1 is MNHEY and CDR2 is SVGAGI in the germline V gene. The CDR3 extends over 13 amino acids. Comments on this clone: Its cognate antigen is unknown.

PCR involved 60 Vbeta and 13 Jbeta primers. Some clones are missing from TCRdb's copy, which holds only in-frame ones; the method was immunoSEQ multiplex PCR. This sample has about 170,000 clones, with approximately 73% found just once. V and J are TRBV6-5 and TRBJ1-2; D is unresolved. The receptor's source is a woman aged 18 to 35 in good health and CMV-seropositive. Sample: PBMCs. The CDR3 sequence is CASSYGLNYGYTF. CDR3 in DNA: TGTGCCAGCAGTTACGGACTTAACTATGGCTACACCTTC.